The source of this T cell receptor beta chain is a study of glioma-infiltrating T cells. Findings and caveats of the study: Non-neoplastic patients had below-expected tissue-blood divergence, while all gliomas exceeded expectation.

This clonotype was seen many times. Its specificity is not known. Germline CDR1 DFQATT, CDR2 SNEGSKA (reference sequence). This CDR3 is 13 amino acids long. V lost 3 bases, J lost 3 bases, and 12 bases lay in between. The iRepertoire nested amplicon-rescue multiplex PCR amplified TCR alpha and beta CDR3s from RNA. Input was roughly 100-450 ng of tissue mRNA or PBMC total RNA. Via MiXCR, TCRdb re-called the multiplex PCR reads, giving one row per CDR3 protein. The sample contains around 97,000 distinct CDR3 sequences, under 30% of which appear only once. Sample: glioma tissue, nonneoplastic brain tissue, or PBMCs (not recorded which). J is TRBJ2-7 and V is TRBV20-1; D gene unclear. The origin of this receptor is a human donor with low-grade glioma or glioblastoma, undergoing nonglioma brain surgery, or in good health (not recorded which). The CDR3 sequence is CSARMMTRYEQYF. In DNA form, the CDR3 reads TGCAGTGCTAGGATGATGACGCGCTACGAGCAGTACTTC.